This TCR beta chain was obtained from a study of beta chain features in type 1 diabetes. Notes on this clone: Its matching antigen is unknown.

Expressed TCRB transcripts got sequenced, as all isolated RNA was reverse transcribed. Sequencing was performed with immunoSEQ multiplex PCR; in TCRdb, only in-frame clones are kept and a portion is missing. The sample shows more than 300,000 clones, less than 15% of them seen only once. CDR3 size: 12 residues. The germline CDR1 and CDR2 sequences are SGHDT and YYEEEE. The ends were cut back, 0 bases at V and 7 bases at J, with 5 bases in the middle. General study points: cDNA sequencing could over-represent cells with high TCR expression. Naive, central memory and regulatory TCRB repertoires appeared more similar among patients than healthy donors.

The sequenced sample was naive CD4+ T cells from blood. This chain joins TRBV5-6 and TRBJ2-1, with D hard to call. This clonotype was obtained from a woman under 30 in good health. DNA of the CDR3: TGTGCCAGCAGCTTGGCCGTAAATGAGCAGTTCTTC. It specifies CASSLAVNEQFF.